Below are 26 T cell receptor beta chains sequenced from a single sample in a study of T-cell reconstitution after alpha-beta-depleted transplantation in children. It was with unique molecular identifiers that the TCRbeta library was prepared. TCRdb reprocessed the PCR reads via MiXCR and lists one record per CDR3 protein. Of 700,000 to 950,000 distinct CDR3 sequences in the sample, roughly 15% were seen once. The sequenced sample was PBMCs, mostly from graft donor cells, obtained 360 days after TCRalphabeta/CD19-depleted stem cell transplant. These receptors were taken from a male patient between 5 and 17 years old who had a stem cell transplant for acute lymphoblastic leukemia, so the T cells may come from the graft donor.

V gene TRBV4-1 combines with J gene TRBJ2-1, with D perhaps given as TRBD1 or TRBD2 (7 bases each). Trimming shortened V by 4 bases and J by 9 bases, and 25 bases separated the two germline ends. Germline CDR1 reads MGHRA; CDR2 reads YSYEKL. There are 17 residues in the CDR3. The CDR3 DNA reads TGCGCCAGCAGCCTCCCTTCAGGGGGGGGTCTCGCGGTTGAGCAGTTCTTC. Translation gives CASSLPSGGGLAVEQFF.

This chain links TRBV12-3 or TRBV12-4 with TRBJ2-7; D possibly corresponds to TRBD1 (5 bases). With 5 bases removed from V and 1 base from J, the gap between germline ends came to 15 bases. This CDR3 spans 15 amino acids. In nucleotides, the CDR3 is TGTGCCAGCAGTCCATCCTCGGACATTTCCTACGAGCAGTACTTC. This translates into CASSPSSDISYEQYF.

The chain couples TRBV20-1 to TRBJ2-4, with D perhaps assigned TRBD1 or TRBD2 (5 bases each). This CDR3 comprises 14 residues. Trimming stripped 6 bases from V and 1 base from J, with 13 bases between. Germline assignment: CDR1 DFQATT and CDR2 SNEGSKA (reference sequence). CDR3 DNA: TGCAGTGCACCGAGCCGGGACGCCAAAAACATTCAGTACTTC. This translates into CSAPSRDAKNIQYF.

In the case of this clonotype: A read error may produce the germline difference seen at one junction end. The V call is TRBV2, the J call TRBJ1-4; 9 positions agree with TRBD1. The CDR3 is 14 residues long. CDR1 is SNHLY and CDR2 is FYNNEI in the germline V gene. The CDR3, as DNA: TGTGCCTGCAGCCGGGACAGGGTCACCGAAAAACTGTTTTTT. Residues: CACSRDRVTEKLFF.

CDR3 sequence: CSVEEEGEGTDTQYF. CDR3 DNA sequence: TGCAGCGTTGAAGAGGAGGGTGAGGGCACAGATACGCAGTATTTT. V and J are TRBV29-1 and TRBJ2-3, with D maybe TRBD2 (6 bases). The CDR3 sequence is 15 residues long. V was trimmed by 0 bases and J by 1 base, leaving 11 bases between them. CDR1 is SQVTM and CDR2 is ANQGSEA in the germline V gene.

The genes are TRBV5-1 and TRBJ2-1; D possibly corresponds to TRBD2 (5 bases). Germline V gene sequence: CDR1 SGHRS, CDR2 YFSETQ. This CDR3 comprises 16 residues. Trimming removed 0 bases at V and 0 bases at J, with 10 bases between. CDR3 amino acids: CASSLATMGSYNEQFF. For the CDR3, the DNA is TGCGCCAGCAGCTTGGCGACTATGGGCTCCTACAATGAGCAGTTCTTC.

The rearrangement joins TRBV12-3 or TRBV12-4 to TRBJ2-2; perhaps TRBD1 as D (6 bases). CDR3 length: 13 amino acids. Deletions cut 5 bases from V and 6 bases from J, with 10 bases between. The CDR3 sequence: CASSPGGSGELFF. The DNA for the CDR3 is TGTGCCAGCAGTCCTGGGGGCTCCGGGGAGCTGTTTTTT.

The J gene is TRBJ2-2, the V gene TRBV15, with a weak D call TRBD2 (6 bases). This CDR3 is built from 18 residues. The V end was cut by 0 bases, the J end by 0 bases, with 14 bases between. Per the germline V gene, CDR1 is LNHNV and CDR2 is YYDKDF (reference sequence). The CDR3: CATSRDLLRDPNTGELFF. CDR3 nucleotides: TGTGCCACCAGCAGAGATCTGTTGCGGGACCCGAACACCGGGGAGCTGTTTTTT.

This clonotype has more than one count but fewer than ten. V gene TRBV18 combines with J gene TRBJ2-1; D unresolved. Trimming removed 5 bases from V and 0 bases from J, with 5 bases in between. This CDR3 is 13 amino acids long. Germline assignment: CDR1 KGHSH and CDR2 LQKENI. The CDR3 loop reads CASSTNSYNEQFF. Written as DNA, the CDR3 is TGTGCCAGCTCAACTAACTCCTACAATGAGCAGTTCTTC. Complete variable domain (other parts from reference TRBV18 and TRBJ2-1): NAGVMQNPRHLVRRRGQEARLRCSPMKGHSHVYWYRQLPEEGLKFMVYLQKENIIDESGMPKERFSAEFPKEGPSILRIQQVVRGDSAAYFCASSTNSYNEQFFGPGTRLTVL.

A few counts support this clonotype. V and J are TRBV12-3 or TRBV12-4 and TRBJ1-1; the match to TRBD1 covers 9 bases. This CDR3 region has 11 residues. Losses at the gene ends were 6 bases for V and 11 bases for J; bases not matched to a gene: 4. This CDR3 reads CASRRTGVAFF. The DNA of the CDR3 is TGTGCCAGCAGGAGGACAGGGGTCGCTTTCTTT.

This chain links TRBV6-5 with TRBJ1-5; D is possibly TRBD1 (5 bases). The germline CDR1 and CDR2 sequences are MNHEY and SVGAGI. V lost 2 bases, J lost 0 bases, and 11 bases lay in between. The CDR3 is 16 amino acids. The CDR3 protein is CASSYGGRNSNQPQHF. CDR3 sequence (DNA): TGTGCCAGCAGTTACGGGGGTCGAAATAGCAATCAGCCCCAGCATTTT.

This clonotype has ten or more counts. The genes are TRBV29-1 and TRBJ2-7, with 11 bases identical to TRBD1. The CDR3 has 12 residues. Germline V gene sequence: CDR1 SQVTM, CDR2 ANQGSEA. J lost 5 bases, V lost 6 bases, and 3 bases had no gene match. The CDR3 reads CSVRTGGDEQYF. DNA for the CDR3: TGCAGCGTAAGGACAGGGGGCGACGAGCAGTACTTC.

The rearrangement uses TRBV5-4 and TRBJ1-1, with D maybe TRBD1 (5 bases). Germline V lookup: CDR1 SGHNT, CDR2 YYREEE (reference sequence). The germline V and J ends were trimmed by 4 bases and 5 bases, with 12 bases remaining between them. CDR3 length: 13 residues. Written as DNA, the CDR3 is TGTGCCAGCAGCGCACAGGTTTTAACTGAAGCTTTCTTT. Protein sequence: CASSAQVLTEAFF.

This clonotype was picked up a small number of times. The chain uses TRBV18 and TRBJ2-1, with D perhaps matching TRBD1 (6 bases). V was clipped by 5 bases and J by 4 bases, with 12 bases between them. CDR1 is KGHSH, CDR2 LQKENI, per germline. This CDR3 spans 14 amino acids. The CDR3 region is CASSEQGHYNEQFF. CDR3 DNA sequence: TGTGCCAGCTCAGAACAGGGTCATTACAATGAGCAGTTCTTC.

This clonotype was counted many times. The chain links TRBV11-2 to TRBJ1-3; D unresolved. There are 15 residues in the CDR3. The germline gives CDR1 SGHAT, CDR2 FQNNGV. Trimming stripped 0 bases from V and 0 bases from J, with 6 bases between. The CDR3 is CASSLDRASGNTIYF. The CDR3 region has the DNA TGTGCCAGCAGCTTAGACAGAGCCTCTGGAAACACCATATATTTT.

The chain links TRBV5-1 to TRBJ2-7; 8 nucleotides match TRBD2. The CDR3 totals 13 residues. The ends lost 6 bases at V and 2 bases at J; junction bases unmatched: 4. CDR1 and CDR2 (germline): SGHRS, YFSETQ. The CDR3 protein is CASKETSAYEQYF. The CDR3 region has the DNA TGCGCCAGCAAGGAGACTAGCGCCTACGAGCAGTACTTC.

The chain combines TRBV20-1 with TRBJ1-1; the D is unclear. The CDR3 covers 12 residues. V lost 8 bases and J lost 1, with 11 bases in between. CDR1 DFQATT and CDR2 SNEGSKA come from the germline V gene (reference sequence). This CDR3 is CSPRQSNTEAFF. The CDR3 DNA follows: TGCAGTCCCCGGCAGTCGAACACTGAAGCTTTCTTT.

This clonotype has only a few counts. V usage is TRBV3-1 and J usage is TRBJ1-2; D gene uncertain. Looked up from germline, CDR1 is LGHDT and CDR2 is YNNKEL (reference sequence). The V end lost 0 bases, the J end lost 4 bases, and 6 bases lay between the germline ends. The CDR3 length is 13 residues. The CDR3 is CASSQDWAYGYTF. The CDR3 DNA reads as TGTGCCAGCAGCCAAGATTGGGCCTATGGCTACACCTTC.

This rearrangement joins TRBV14 to TRBJ2-5; D uncertain. The CDR3 length is 13 residues. Germline V gene data show CDR1 as SGHDN and CDR2 as FVKESK. Trimming took 1 base from V and 5 from J, leaving 8 bases between them. CDR3 sequence: CASSQVERETQYF. Here the CDR3 DNA reads TGTGCCAGCAGCCAAGTGGAGCGCGAGACCCAGTACTTC.

The chain has TRBV3-1 and TRBJ2-5; D may correspond to TRBD1 or TRBD2 (7 bases each). Germline V lookup: CDR1 LGHDT, CDR2 YNNKEL (reference sequence). CDR3 size: 14 residues. V gave up 2 bases and J gave up 4 bases, with 11 bases separating them. CDR3 residues: CASSQPRGGETQYF. The CDR3 DNA follows: TGTGCCAGCAGCCAACCCAGGGGGGGAGAGACCCAGTACTTC.

This clonotype was detected a few times. The junction does not match germline at one end; this may be a read error. The V call is TRBV4-1, the J call TRBJ2-7; 13 bases are shared with TRBD2. From germline, CDR1 is MGHRA and CDR2 YSYEKL. There are 15 residues in the CDR3. DNA for the CDR3: TGCGCCAGCGGCCAGGGACTAGCGGGAACCTACGAGCAGTACTTC. Its protein product is CASGQGLAGTYEQYF.

This clonotype was seen at least ten times. The genes are TRBV7-9 and TRBJ2-5, with 9 bases lining up with TRBD2. This CDR3 contains 15 residues. With 4 bases clipped from V and 3 bases from J, the junction kept 6 bases outside the gene matches. Per the germline V gene, CDR1 is SEHNR and CDR2 is FQNEAQ (reference sequence). CDR3 in DNA: TGTGCCAGCAGCTCGCTGGGACTAGCAAAAGAGACCCAGTACTTC. Its protein product is CASSSLGLAKETQYF.

This clonotype was found a few times. The CDR3 loop is CASSFLLGSGDTDTQYF. DNA for the CDR3: TGTGCCAGCAGCTTCCTCCTCGGCTCTGGGGACACAGATACGCAGTATTTT. The chain joins TRBV11-2 to TRBJ2-3, with D unclear. Looked up from germline, CDR1 is SGHAT and CDR2 is FQNNGV. Trimming shortened V by 3 bases and J by 2 bases, and 18 bases separated the two germline ends. The CDR3 length is 17 residues.

This clonotype turned up a few times. The rearrangement uses TRBV4-1 and TRBJ1-2; TRBD1 matches 7 bases. Trimming cost V 5 bases and J 4 bases; bases outside gene matches: 4. Germline V lookup: CDR1 MGHRA, CDR2 YSYEKL. The CDR3 has 13 residues. CDR3 region: CASSASGGYGYTF. CDR3 nucleotide sequence: TGCGCCAGCAGCGCCTCAGGGGGCTATGGCTACACCTTC.

There are many counts of this clonotype. V is TRBV12-3 or TRBV12-4 and J is TRBJ1-6, with D unclear. The CDR3 extends over 13 amino acids. The V and J ends lost 7 bases and 10 bases respectively, with 14 bases between them. Here the CDR3 DNA reads TGTGCCAGCAAGCCGAAACCGTACTCACCCCTCCACTTT. It encodes CASKPKPYSPLHF.

This clonotype was detected only a few times. The chain is built from TRBV4-2 and TRBJ2-3; TRBD2 matches 9 bases. The CDR3 sequence is 16 residues long. V shed 2 bases and J 6 bases; nucleotides not matched to a gene: 9. Germline V gives CDR1 LGHNA, CDR2 YNFKEQ. Here the CDR3 DNA reads TGTGCCAGCAGCCAACCCCACGGGACTAGCTACGATACGCAGTATTTT. It specifies CASSQPHGTSYDTQYF.